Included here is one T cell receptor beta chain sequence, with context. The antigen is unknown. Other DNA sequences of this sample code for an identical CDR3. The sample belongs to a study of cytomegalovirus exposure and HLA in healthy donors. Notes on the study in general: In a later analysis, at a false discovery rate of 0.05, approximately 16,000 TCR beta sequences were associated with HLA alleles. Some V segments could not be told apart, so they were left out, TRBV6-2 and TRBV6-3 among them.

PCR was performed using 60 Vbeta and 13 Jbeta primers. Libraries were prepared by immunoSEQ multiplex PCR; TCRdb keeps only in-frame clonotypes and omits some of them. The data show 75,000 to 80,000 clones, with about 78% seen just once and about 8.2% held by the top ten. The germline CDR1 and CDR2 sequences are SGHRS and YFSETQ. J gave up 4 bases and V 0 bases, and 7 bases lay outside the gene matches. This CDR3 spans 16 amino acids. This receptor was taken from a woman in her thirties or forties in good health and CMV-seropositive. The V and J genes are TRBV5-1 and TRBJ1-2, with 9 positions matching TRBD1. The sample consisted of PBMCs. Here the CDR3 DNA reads TGCGCCAGCAGCTTGGGCGGGACAGGGAGTTTCTATGGCTACACCTTC. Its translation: CASSLGGTGSFYGYTF.